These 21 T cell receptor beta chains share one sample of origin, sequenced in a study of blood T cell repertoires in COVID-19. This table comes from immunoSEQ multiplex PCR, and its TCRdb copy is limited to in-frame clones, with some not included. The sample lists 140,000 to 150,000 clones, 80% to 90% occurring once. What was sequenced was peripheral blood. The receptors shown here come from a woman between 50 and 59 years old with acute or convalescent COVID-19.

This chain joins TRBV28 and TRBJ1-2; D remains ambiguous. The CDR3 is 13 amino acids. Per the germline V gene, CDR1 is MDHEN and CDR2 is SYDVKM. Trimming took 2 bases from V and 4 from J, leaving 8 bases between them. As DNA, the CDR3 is TGTGCCAGCAGTTTAGGGCCGGTCTATGGCTACACCTTC. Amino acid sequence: CASSLGPVYGYTF.

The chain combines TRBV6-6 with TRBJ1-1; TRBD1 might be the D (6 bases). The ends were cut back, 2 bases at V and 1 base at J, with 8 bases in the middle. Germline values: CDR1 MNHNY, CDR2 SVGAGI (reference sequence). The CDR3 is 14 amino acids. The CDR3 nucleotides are TGTGCCAGCAGTTACCAGGGACAGAACACTGAAGCTTTCTTT. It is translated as CASSYQGQNTEAFF.

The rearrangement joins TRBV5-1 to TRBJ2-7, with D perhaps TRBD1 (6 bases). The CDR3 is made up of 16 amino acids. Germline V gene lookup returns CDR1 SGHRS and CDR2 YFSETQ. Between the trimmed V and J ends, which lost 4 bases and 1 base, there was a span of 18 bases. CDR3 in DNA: TGCGCCAGCAGCCCATCCCACGCAGGGGCGTCCTACGAGCAGTACTTC. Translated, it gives CASSPSHAGASYEQYF.

The CDR3 is CASSLGIAGTFTDTQYF. CDR3 in DNA: TGTGCCAGCAGCTTGGGCATAGCGGGAACCTTCACAGATACGCAGTATTTT. This chain connects TRBV11-2 to TRBJ2-3; 8 bases line up with TRBD2. Germline V gene data show CDR1 as SGHAT and CDR2 as FQNNGV. The trim removed 3 bases at V and 2 bases at J, leaving 10 bases unmatched. CDR3 length equals 17 residues.

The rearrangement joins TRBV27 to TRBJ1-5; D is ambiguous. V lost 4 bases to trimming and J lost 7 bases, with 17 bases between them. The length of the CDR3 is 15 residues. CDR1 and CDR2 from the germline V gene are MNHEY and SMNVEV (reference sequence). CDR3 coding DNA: TGTGCCAGCAGTTCCCGTCAGGAGAGGGAACAGCCCCAGCATTTT. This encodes CASSSRQEREQPQHF.

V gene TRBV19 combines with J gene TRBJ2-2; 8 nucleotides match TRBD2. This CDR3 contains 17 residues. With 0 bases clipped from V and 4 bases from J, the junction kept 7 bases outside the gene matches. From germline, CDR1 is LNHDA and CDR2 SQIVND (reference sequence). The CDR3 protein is CASSIEREDPFTGELFF. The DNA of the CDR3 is TGTGCCAGTAGTATAGAGCGGGAGGACCCCTTCACCGGGGAGCTGTTTTTT.

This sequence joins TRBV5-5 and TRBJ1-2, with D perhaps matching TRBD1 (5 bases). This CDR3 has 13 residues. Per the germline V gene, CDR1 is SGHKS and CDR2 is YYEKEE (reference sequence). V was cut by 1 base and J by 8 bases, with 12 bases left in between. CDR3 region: CASSLWQGGGYTF. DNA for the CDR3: TGTGCCAGCAGCTTGTGGCAGGGTGGCGGCTACACCTTC.

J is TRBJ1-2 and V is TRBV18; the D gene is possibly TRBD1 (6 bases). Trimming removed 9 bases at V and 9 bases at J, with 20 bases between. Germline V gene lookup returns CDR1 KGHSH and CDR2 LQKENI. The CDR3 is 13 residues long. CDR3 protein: CARTRDIQESYTF. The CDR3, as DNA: TGTGCCAGGACCCGGGACATCCAGGAAAGCTACACCTTC.

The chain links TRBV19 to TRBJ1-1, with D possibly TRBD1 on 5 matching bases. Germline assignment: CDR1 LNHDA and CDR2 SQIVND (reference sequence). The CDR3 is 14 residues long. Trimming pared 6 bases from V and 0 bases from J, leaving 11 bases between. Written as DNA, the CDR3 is TGTGCCAGTAGCCCACAGGCTTTGAACACTGAAGCTTTCTTT. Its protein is CASSPQALNTEAFF.

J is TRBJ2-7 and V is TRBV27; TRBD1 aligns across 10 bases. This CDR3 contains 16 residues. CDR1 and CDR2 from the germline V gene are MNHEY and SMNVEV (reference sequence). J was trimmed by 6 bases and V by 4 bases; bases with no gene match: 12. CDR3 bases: TGTGCCAGCAGTTCGCTAACCGGGACAGGGGTAAGCGAGCAGTACTTC. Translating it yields CASSSLTGTGVSEQYF.

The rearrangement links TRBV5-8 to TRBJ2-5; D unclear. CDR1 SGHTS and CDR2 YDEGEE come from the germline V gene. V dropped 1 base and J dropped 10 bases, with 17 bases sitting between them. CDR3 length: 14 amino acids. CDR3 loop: CASSLYYSPDGQYF. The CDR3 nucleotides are TGTGCCAGCAGCTTGTACTATAGCCCCGATGGCCAGTACTTC.

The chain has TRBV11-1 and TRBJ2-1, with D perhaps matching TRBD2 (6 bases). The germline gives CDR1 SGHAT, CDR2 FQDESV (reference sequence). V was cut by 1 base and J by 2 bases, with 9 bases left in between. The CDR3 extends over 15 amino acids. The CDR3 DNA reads TGTGCCAGCAGCTTAGGCGGGGACGCCTACAATGAGCAGTTCTTC. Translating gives CASSLGGDAYNEQFF. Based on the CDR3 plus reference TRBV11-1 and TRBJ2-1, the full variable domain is EAEVAQSPRYKITEKSQAVAFWCDPISGHATLYWYRQILGQGPELLVQFQDESVVDDSQLPKDRFSAERLKGVDSTLKIQPAELGDSAMYLCASSLGGDAYNEQFFGPGTRLTVL.

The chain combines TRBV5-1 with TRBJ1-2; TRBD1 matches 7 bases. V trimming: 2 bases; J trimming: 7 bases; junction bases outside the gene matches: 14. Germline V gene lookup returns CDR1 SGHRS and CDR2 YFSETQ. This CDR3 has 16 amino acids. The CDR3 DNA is TGCGCCAGCAGCTTAATCTCTTTACCAGGGGGAAGTGGCTACACCTTC. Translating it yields CASSLISLPGGSGYTF. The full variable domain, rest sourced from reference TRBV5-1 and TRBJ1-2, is KAGVTQTPRYLIKTRGQQVTLSCSPISGHRSVSWYQQTPGQGLQFLFEYFSETQRNKGNFPGRFSGRQFSNSRSEMNVSTLELGDSALYLCASSLISLPGGSGYTFGSGTRLTVV.

DNA of the CDR3: TGCGCCAGCAGCCAAGATGACAGGGATATATCCTATAATTCACCCCTCCACTTT. Translated: CASSQDDRDISYNSPLHF. This sequence joins TRBV4-1 and TRBJ1-6; 7 nucleotides align to TRBD1. This CDR3 contains 18 residues. V lost 0 bases and J lost 1; bases outside the gene matches: 6. Germline V CDR1 and CDR2: MGHRA, YSYEKL.

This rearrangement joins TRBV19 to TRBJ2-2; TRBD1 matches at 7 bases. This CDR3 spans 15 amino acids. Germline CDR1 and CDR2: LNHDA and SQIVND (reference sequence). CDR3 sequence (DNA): TGTGCGGTCGGAGTACAGGGGAGGAACACCGGGGAGCTGTTTTTT. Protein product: CAVGVQGRNTGELFF.

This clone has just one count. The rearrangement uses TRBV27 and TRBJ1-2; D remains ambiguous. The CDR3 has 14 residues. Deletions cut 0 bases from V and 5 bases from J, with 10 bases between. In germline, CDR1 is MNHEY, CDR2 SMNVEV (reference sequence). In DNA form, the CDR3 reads TGTGCCAGCAGTTTATCCGGGTCTGGGTATGGCTACACCTTC. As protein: CASSLSGSGYGYTF.

The CDR3 sequence: CASSVDRGNTEAFF. CDR3 bases: TGTGCCAGCAGCGTCGACAGGGGAAACACTGAAGCTTTCTTT. The chain employs TRBV9 and TRBJ1-1, with TRBD1 matching over 8 bases. CDR1 and CDR2 from the germline V gene are SGDLS and YYNGEE. This CDR3 contains 14 residues. The V gene end was trimmed by 2 bases and the J gene end by 2 bases; junction bases not matched to a gene: 2.

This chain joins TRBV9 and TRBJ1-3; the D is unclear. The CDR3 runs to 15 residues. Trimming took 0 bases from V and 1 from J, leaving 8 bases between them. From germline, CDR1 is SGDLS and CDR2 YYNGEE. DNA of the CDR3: TGTGCCAGCAGCGTAGCAACGGGATCTGGAAACACCATATATTTT. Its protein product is CASSVATGSGNTIYF.

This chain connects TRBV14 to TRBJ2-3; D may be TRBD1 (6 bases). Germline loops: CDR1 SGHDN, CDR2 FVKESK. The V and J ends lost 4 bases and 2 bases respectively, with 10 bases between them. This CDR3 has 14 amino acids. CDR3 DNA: TGTGCCAGCAGCCGGGACACCAACACAGATACGCAGTATTTT. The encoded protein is CASSRDTNTDTQYF.

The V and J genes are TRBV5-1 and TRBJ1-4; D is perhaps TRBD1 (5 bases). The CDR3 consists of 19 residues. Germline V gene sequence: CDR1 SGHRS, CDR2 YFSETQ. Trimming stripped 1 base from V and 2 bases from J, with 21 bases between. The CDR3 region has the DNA TGCGCCAGCAGCTTGAGGGGCACAGGCGTTGGGGGGACTAATGAAAAACTGTTTTTT. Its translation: CASSLRGTGVGGTNEKLFF.

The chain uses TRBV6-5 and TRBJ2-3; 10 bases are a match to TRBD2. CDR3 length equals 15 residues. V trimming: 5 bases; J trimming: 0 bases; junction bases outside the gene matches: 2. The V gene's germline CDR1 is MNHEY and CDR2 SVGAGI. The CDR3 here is CASSRGLASTDTQYF. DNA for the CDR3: TGTGCCAGCAGTAGGGGACTAGCGAGCACAGATACGCAGTATTTT.